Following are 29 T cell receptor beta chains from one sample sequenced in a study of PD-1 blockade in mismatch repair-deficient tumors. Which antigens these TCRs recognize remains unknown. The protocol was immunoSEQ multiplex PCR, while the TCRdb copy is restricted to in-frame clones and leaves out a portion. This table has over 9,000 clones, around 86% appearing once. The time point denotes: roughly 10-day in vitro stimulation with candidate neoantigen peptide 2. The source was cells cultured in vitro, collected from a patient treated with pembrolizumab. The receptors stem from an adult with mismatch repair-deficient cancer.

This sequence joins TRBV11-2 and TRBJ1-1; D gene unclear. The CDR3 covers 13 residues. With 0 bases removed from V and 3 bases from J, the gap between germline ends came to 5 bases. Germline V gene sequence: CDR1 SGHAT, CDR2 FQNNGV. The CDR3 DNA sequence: TGTGCCAGCAGCTTAGACAGCTACACTGAAGCTTTCTTT. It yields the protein CASSLDSYTEAFF.

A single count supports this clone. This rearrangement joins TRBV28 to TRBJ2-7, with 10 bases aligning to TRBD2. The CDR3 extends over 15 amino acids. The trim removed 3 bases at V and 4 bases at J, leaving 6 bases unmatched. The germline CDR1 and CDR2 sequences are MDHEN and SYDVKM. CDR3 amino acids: CASSFLSGRLYEQYF. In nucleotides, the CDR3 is TGTGCCAGCAGTTTCCTTAGCGGGAGGCTATACGAGCAGTACTTC.

CDR3 region: CASRLAPSSYNEQFF. For the CDR3, the DNA is TGCGCCAGCAGACTAGCGCCCAGCTCCTACAATGAGCAGTTCTTC. J is TRBJ2-1 and V is TRBV5-1; 7 bases are shared with TRBD2. The ends lost 5 bases at V and 0 bases at J; junction bases unmatched: 5. The germline V gene has CDR1 SGHRS and CDR2 YFSETQ. This CDR3 contains 15 residues.

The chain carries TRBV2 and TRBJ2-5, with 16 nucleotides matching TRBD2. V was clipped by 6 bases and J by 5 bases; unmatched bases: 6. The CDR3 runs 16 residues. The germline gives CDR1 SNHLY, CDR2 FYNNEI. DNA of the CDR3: TGTGCCAGCAGAGCACCGGGACTAGCGGGAGGGGAGACCCAGTACTTC. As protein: CASRAPGLAGGETQYF.

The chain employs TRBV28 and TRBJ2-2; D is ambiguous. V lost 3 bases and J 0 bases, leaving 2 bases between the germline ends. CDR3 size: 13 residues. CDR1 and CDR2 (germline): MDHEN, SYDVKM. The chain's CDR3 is CASSFPNTGELFF. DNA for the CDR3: TGTGCCAGCAGTTTTCCGAACACCGGGGAGCTGTTTTTT.

CDR3 loop: CASSRSGTQYF. The CDR3, as DNA: TGTGCCAGCAGTCGATCAGGGACCCAGTACTTC. The J gene is TRBJ2-5, the V gene TRBV27, with D unclear. The CDR3 covers 11 residues. The germline V gene encodes CDR1 MNHEY and CDR2 SMNVEV (reference sequence). Trimming shortened V by 5 bases and J by 7 bases, and 8 bases separated the two germline ends.

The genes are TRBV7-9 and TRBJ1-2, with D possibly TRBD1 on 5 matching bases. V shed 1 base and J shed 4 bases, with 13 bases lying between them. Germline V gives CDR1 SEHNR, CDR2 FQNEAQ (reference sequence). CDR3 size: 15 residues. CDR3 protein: CASSLVNVGGYGYTF. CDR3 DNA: TGTGCCAGCAGCTTAGTAAATGTGGGGGGCTATGGCTACACCTTC.

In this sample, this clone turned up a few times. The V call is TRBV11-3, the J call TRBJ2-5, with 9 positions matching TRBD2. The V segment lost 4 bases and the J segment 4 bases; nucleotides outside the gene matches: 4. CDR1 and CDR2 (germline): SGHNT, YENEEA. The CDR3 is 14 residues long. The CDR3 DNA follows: TGTGCCAGCAGCTCAAGCGGGGGGAGAGAGACCCAGTACTTC. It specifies CASSSSGGRETQYF.

CDR3 region: CASSPFRARGNYGYTF. CDR3 DNA sequence: TGTGCCAGCTCACCATTTCGGGCCCGGGGGAACTATGGCTACACCTTC. The chain joins TRBV18 to TRBJ1-2; possible D gene TRBD1, 5 bases. V lost 2 bases to trimming and J lost 2 bases, with 15 bases between them. Germline V gives CDR1 KGHSH, CDR2 LQKENI. This CDR3 spans 16 amino acids.

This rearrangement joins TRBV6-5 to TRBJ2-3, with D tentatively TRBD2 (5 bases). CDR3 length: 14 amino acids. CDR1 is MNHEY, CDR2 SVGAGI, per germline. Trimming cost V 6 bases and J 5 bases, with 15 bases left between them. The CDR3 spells CASSPIGELDTQYF. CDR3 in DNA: TGTGCCAGCAGCCCCATCGGGGAACTAGATACGCAGTATTTT.

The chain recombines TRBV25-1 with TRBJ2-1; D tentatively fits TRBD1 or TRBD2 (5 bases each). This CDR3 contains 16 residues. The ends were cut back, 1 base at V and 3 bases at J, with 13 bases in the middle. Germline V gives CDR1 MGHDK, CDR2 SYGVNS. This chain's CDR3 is CASSELGQGDYNEQFF. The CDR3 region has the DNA TGTGCCAGCAGTGAATTGGGTCAGGGAGACTACAATGAGCAGTTCTTC.

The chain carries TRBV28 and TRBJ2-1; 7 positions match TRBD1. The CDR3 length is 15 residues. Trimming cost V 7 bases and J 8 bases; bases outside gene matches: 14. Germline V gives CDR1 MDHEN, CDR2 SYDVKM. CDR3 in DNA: TGTGCCAGCACCACCTCGGGACAGATTAGCCATGAGCAGTTCTTC. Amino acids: CASTTSGQISHEQFF.

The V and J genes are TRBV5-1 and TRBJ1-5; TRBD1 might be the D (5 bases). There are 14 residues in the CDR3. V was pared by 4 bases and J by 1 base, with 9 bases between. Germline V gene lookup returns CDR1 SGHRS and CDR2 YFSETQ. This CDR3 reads CASSPGLSNQPQHF. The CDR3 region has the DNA TGCGCCAGCAGCCCGGGACTGAGCAATCAGCCCCAGCATTTT. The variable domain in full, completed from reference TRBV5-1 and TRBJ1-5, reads KAGVTQTPRYLIKTRGQQVTLSCSPISGHRSVSWYQQTPGQGLQFLFEYFSETQRNKGNFPGRFSGRQFSNSRSEMNVSTLELGDSALYLCASSPGLSNQPQHFGDGTRLSIL.

This chain's CDR3 is CASTRTGETEAFF. Here the CDR3 DNA reads TGTGCCAGCACCCGGACAGGGGAGACTGAAGCTTTCTTT. This sequence joins TRBV25-1 and TRBJ1-1; 9 bases align to TRBD1. The J segment lost 5 bases and the V segment lost 7 bases, leaving 5 bases of the junction unmatched. CDR1 MGHDK and CDR2 SYGVNS come from the germline V gene. This CDR3 has 13 residues. The full variable domain, its missing parts supplied by reference TRBV25-1 and TRBJ1-1, is EADIYQTPRYLVIGTGKKITLECSQTMGHDKMYWYQQDPGMELHLIHYSYGVNSTEKGDLSSESTVSRIRTEHFPLTLESARPSHTSQYLCASTRTGETEAFFGQGTRLTVV.

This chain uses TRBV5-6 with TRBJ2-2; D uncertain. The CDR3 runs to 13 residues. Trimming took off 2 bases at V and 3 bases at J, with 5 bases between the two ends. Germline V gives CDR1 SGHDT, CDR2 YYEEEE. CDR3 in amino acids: CASSLDHTGELFF. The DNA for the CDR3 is TGTGCCAGCAGCTTAGACCACACCGGGGAGCTGTTTTTT.

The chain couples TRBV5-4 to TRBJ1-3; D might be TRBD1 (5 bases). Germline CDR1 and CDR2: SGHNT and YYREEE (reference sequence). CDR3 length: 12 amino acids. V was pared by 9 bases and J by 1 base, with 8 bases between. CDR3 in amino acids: CAIQGSGNTIYF. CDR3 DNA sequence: TGTGCCATCCAGGGTTCTGGAAACACCATATATTTT.

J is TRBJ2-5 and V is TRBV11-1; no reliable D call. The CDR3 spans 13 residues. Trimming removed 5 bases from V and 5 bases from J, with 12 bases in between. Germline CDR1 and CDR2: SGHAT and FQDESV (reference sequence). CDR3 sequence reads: CASSRNIGETQYF. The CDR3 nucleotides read TGTGCCAGCAGCCGAAACATCGGGGAGACCCAGTACTTC.

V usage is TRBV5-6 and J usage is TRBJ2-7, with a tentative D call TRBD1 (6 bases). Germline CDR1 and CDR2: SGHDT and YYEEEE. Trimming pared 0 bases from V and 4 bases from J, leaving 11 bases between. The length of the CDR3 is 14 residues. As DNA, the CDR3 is TGTGCCAGCAGCTTGGAGGGGGACCGGTACGAGCAGTACTTC. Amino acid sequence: CASSLEGDRYEQYF.

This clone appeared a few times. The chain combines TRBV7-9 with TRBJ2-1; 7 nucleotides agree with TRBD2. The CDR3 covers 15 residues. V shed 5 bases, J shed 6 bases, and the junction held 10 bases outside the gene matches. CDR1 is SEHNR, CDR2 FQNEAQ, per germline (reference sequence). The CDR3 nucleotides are TGTGCCAGCAGCAGACTAGCAGACCTATTCAATGAGCAGTTCTTC. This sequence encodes CASSRLADLFNEQFF.

The CDR3 DNA sequence: TGTGCCAGCAGCCCGGGACTCTCCTCGGATCTATACGAGCAGTACTTC. This encodes CASSPGLSSDLYEQYF. The chain is built from TRBV7-2 and TRBJ2-7, with D possibly TRBD2 on 6 matching bases. CDR1 is SGHTA, CDR2 FQGNSA, per germline. This CDR3 contains 16 residues. V was clipped by 5 bases and J by 4 bases, with 21 bases between them.

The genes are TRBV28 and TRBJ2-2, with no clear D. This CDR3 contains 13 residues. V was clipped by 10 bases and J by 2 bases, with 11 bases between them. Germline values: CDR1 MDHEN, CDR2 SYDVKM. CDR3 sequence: CATPDRNTGELFF. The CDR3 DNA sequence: TGTGCCACCCCGGACCGTAACACCGGGGAGCTGTTTTTT.

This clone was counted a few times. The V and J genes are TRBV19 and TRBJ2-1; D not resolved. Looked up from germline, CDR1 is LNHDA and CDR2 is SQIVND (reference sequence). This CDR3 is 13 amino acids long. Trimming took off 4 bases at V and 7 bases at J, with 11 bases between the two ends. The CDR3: CASSTQLGNEQFF. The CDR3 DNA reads TGTGCCAGTAGTACCCAACTGGGTAATGAGCAGTTCTTC. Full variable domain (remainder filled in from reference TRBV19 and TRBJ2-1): DGGITQSPKYLFRKEGQNVTLSCEQNLNHDAMYWYRQDPGQGLRLIYYSQIVNDFQKGDIAEGYSVSREKKESFPLTVTSAQKNPTAFYLCASSTQLGNEQFFGPGTRLTVL.

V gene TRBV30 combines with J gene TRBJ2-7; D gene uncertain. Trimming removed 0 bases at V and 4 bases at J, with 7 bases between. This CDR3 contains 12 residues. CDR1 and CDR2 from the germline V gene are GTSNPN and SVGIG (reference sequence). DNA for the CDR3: TGTGCCTGGAGTGTAGCCCGTTACGAGCAGTACTTC. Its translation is CAWSVARYEQYF.

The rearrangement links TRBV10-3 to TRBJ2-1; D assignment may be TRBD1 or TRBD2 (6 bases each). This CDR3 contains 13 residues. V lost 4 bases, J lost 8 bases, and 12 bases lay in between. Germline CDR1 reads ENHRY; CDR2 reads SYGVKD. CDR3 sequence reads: CAISGQEGHEQFF. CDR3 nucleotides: TGTGCCATCAGTGGACAGGAGGGACATGAGCAGTTCTTC.

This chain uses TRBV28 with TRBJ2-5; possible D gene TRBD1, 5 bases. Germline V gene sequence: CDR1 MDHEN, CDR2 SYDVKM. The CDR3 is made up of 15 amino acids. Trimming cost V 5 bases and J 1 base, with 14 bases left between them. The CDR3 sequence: CASSTPGRVQETQYF. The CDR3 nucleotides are TGTGCCAGCAGTACCCCCGGCAGGGTCCAAGAGACCCAGTACTTC.

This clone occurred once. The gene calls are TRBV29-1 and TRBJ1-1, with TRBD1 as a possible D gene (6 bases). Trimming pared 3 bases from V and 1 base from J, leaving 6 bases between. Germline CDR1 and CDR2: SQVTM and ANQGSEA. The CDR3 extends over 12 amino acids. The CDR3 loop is CSVDRGNTEAFF. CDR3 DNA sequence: TGCAGCGTTGACAGGGGGAACACTGAAGCTTTCTTT.

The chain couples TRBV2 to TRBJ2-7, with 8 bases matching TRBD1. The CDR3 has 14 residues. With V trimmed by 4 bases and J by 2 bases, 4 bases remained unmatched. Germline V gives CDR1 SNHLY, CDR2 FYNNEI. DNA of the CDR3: TGTGCCAGCAGTGTCAGGGGGCCAACCTACGAGCAGTACTTC. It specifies CASSVRGPTYEQYF. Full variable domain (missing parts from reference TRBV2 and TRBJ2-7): EPEVTQTPSHQVTQMGQEVILRCVPISNHLYFYWYRQILGQKVEFLVSFYNNEISEKSEIFDDQFSVERPDGSNFTLKIRSTKLEDSAMYFCASSVRGPTYEQYFGPGTRLTVT.

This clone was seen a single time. The CDR3 sequence is CASSRERLTRTDTQYF. CDR3 in DNA: TGTGCCAGCAGCCGCGAACGCCTGACTCGCACAGATACGCAGTATTTT. This chain uses TRBV28 with TRBJ2-3; D unclear. The CDR3 loop spans 16 amino acids. Trimming removed 6 bases at V and 1 base at J, with 17 bases between. Looked up from germline, CDR1 is MDHEN and CDR2 is SYDVKM.

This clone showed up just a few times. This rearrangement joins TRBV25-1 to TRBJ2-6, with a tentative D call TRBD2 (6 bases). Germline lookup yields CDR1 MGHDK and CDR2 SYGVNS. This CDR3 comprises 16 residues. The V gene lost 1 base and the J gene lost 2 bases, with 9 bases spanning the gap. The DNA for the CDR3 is TGTGCCAGCAGTGAATTGGAGGGTCCTGGGGCCAACGTCCTGACTTTC. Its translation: CASSELEGPGANVLTF.